What follows describes a single T cell receptor beta chain. Its antigen has not been determined. Base quality data are lacking; no much larger clone is found one base away. Libraries were prepared through 5' RACE. Sequenced on an Illumina HiSeq 2000. Template switching added a universal primer binding site, and the final cDNA carried a unique molecular identifier that allowed TCR cDNA molecules to be counted accurately. First-strand cDNA for TCR alpha and beta chains was synthesized from specific primers in the conserved constant-segment region. Each cDNA library was double barcoded, with a SMART-Mk sample barcode plus Illumina barcodes, to control for contamination. TruSeq adapter sequences along with Illumina sample barcodes were introduced in two successive PCR steps. Sequencing of the TCR alpha and beta cDNA libraries was done on the Illumina HiSeq platform using custom primers. Per the original workflow: Unique molecular identifiers were extracted from raw reads with MiGEC, and CDR3 positions were determined with MiXCR. Recombination models were inferred per individual with the repgenHMM and IGoR tools using an EM algorithm. The tcR package in R was used for shared clonotype analysis, with sharing normalized by the product of cloneset sizes. Out-of-frame nonproductive sequences were analyzed to study raw recombination free of thymic and clonal selection effects. TCRdb passed the public sequencing reads through fastp at Q25 and MiXCR, retaining productive beta sequences. Each entry is one CDR3 protein sequence, shown with its most common DNA and genes. TCRdb's processing, not the authors', yielded these V and J calls. For this sample there are more than 650,000 distinct CDR3 sequences; roughly 6% appear just once. The ten largest clones capture roughly 2% of the sample.

The data originate from a study of identical twins (dated by TCRdb to about 2016). General notes on the study: To test whether fetal clonotypes persist, the study used deep sequencing on TCR alpha and beta repertoires from monozygotic twins, unrelated adults of various ages, and cord blood. To rule out contamination, replicate twin experiments were performed at different times with different library preparation protocols. The paper as a whole reports these results and caveats: Out-of-frame TCR alpha sequences shared between twins showed an excess of low generation-probability sequences compared with coincidental sharing between unrelated individuals. Invariant T cells such as MAIT and iNKT could partly confound zero-insertion analyses, although diverse VJ usage argued against such confounding for most clonotypes. In monozygotic twins, out-of-frame TCR alpha sharing was systematically underestimated by recombination models, although the models agreed with sharing between unrelated individuals. Abundant cord blood beta clonotypes carried fewer insertions; young adult naive repertoires showed a weaker similar trend, while memory repertoires showed none. Because the same donors could not be followed over many years, the conclusions relied on cross-sectional statistical analysis. The excess sharing between twins in beta out-of-frame sequences was weaker because fewer shared sequences reduced the signal-to-noise ratio.

Only healthy Caucasian donors were included. The researchers also sequenced three unrelated adults who were not twins: a male aged 18 to 30, a male aged 50 to 60, and a female aged 50 to 60. Using Miltenyi CD45RO+ enrichment and human naive T-cell isolation kits, memory (CD45RO+) and naive T cells were isolated from PBMC. Via the germline V gene, CDR1 is SGHRS and CDR2 YFSETQ. V loses 0 bases, J loses 9 bases, and the germline ends lie 13 bases apart. The CDR3, from cysteine to phenylalanine, totals 15 residues. The sequence is cut down to CDR3 DNA, 45 bases in frame from base 1. This clonotype was sampled from a man aged 18-30 years in good health. The sample consisted of naive T cells sorted from blood. Interpreted using the paper, the cell subset or site label stands for: cells isolated with a human naive T-cell isolation kit. This chain is built from TRBV5-1 and TRBJ1-6, with the D segment identity uncertain. The CDR3 amino acid sequence is: CASSLAGRILSPLHF. The DNA sequence follows: TGCGCCAGCAGCTTGGCCGGGAGGATACTTTCACCCCTCCACTTT.